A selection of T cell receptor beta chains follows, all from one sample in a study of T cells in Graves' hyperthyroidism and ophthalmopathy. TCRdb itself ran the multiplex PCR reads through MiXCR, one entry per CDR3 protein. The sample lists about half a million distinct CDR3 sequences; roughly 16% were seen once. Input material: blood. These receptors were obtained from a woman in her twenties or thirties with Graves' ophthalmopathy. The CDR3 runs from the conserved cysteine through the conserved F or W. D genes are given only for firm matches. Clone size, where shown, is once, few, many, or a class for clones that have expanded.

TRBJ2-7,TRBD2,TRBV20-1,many,TGCAGTGCCCCGCCGGGCGGGAGGGCTTACGAGCAGTACTTC,CSAPPGGRAYEQYF
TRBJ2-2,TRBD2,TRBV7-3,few,TGTGCCAGCAGCTCAAAGCCGGGACTAGCCCCTACGAACACCGGGGAGCTGTTTTTT,CASSSKPGLAPTNTGELFF
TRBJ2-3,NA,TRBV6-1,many,TGTGCCAGCAGTGAAGTGGGTCTCACAGATACGCAGTATTTT,CASSEVGLTDTQYF
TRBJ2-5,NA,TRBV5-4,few,TGTGCCAGCAGCTTATATACAGGAGTGGGGGAAGAGACCCAGTACTTC,CASSLYTGVGEETQYF
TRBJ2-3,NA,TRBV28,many,TGTGCCAACTCGCGGGGGCGGGGTACGCAGTATTTT,CANSRGRGTQYF
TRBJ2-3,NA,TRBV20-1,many,TGCAGTGCTAGAGATTCCTCACGAGGGGGGAGCACAGATACGCAGTATTTT,CSARDSSRGGSTDTQYF
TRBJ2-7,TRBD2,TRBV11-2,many,TGTGCCAGCAGCCCAGCCAGCGGGACCAACGAGCAGTACTTC,CASSPASGTNEQYF
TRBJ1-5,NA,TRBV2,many,TGTGCCAGCAGCCTGGGTGAGGGATGGGGCAATCAGCCCCAGCATTTT,CASSLGEGWGNQPQHF
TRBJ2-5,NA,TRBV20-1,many,TGCAGTGCTAGCCCCTCGTTCCAAGAGACCCAGTACTTC,CSASPSFQETQYF
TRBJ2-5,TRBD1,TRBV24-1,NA,TGTGCCACCAGTGATCCGGGACAGGGAGTGTTAGAGACCCAGTACTTC,CATSDPGQGVLETQYF
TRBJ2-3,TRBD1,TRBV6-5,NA,TGTGCCAGCAGTCGGACAGGTTACACAGATACGCAGTATTTT,CASSRTGYTDTQYF
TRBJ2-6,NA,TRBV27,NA,TGTGCCAGCAGTTTAGCGACCTTCTCTGGGGCCAACGTCCTGACTTTC,CASSLATFSGANVLTF
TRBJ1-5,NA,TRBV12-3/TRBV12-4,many,TGTGCCAGCTCTCTAAAGGATAGCAATCAGCCCCAGCATTTT,CASSLKDSNQPQHF
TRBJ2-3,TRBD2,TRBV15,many,TGTGCCACCAGCAGACAAATACTAGCGGGGGGCACAGATACGCAGTATTTT,CATSRQILAGGTDTQYF
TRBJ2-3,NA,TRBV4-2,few,TGTGCCAGCAGCCAAGATCCATTAGGGGGGGATGCACGTACGCAGTATTTT,CASSQDPLGGDARTQYF
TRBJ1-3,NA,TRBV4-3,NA,TGCGCCAGCAGCCAAGAAGACAGTCGCGGAAACACCATATATTTT,CASSQEDSRGNTIYF
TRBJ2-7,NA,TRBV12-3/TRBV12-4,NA,TGTGCCAGCAGAAAGGGGACGAAATCCTACGAGCAGTACTTC,CASRKGTKSYEQYF
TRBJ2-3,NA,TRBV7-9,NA,TGTGCCAGCAGCTTCGGCTCAGTCACAGATACGCAGTATTTT,CASSFGSVTDTQYF
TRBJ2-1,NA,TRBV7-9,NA,TGTGCCAGCAGCCTACTCTTTGACAGGACGAACAATGAGCAGTTCTTC,CASSLLFDRTNNEQFF
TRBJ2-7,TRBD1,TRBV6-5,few,TGTGCCAGCAGTTACTGGCAGGGGGAATACGAGCAGTACTTC,CASSYWQGEYEQYF
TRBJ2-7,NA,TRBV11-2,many,TGTGCCAGCAGCTTAGGCTGGGCCTACGAGCAGTACTTC,CASSLGWAYEQYF
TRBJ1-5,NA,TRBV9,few,TGTGCCAGCAGCGAAGGGGACAATCAGCCCCAGCATTTT,CASSEGDNQPQHF
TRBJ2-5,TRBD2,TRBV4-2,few,TGTGCCAGCAGCCAAGAAGGACTAGCGGGAGGGCCGTCGGCTGAGACCCAGTACTTC,CASSQEGLAGGPSAETQYF
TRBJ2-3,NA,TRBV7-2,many,TGTGCCAGCAGCTCATCTCGGCGGCAGGGGACAGATACGCAGTATTTT,CASSSSRRQGTDTQYF
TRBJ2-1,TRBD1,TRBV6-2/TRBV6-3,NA,TGTGCCAGCAGTTACTCTGGACAGGGCACCTACAATGAGCAGTTCTTC,CASSYSGQGTYNEQFF
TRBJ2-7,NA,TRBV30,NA,TGTGCCTTACAAGTGGCGGGTCACTACGAGCAGTACTTC,CALQVAGHYEQYF
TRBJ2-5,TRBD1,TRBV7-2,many,TGTGCCAGCAGCTTAACAGGGGCCTCCAACCAAGAGACCCAGTACTTC,CASSLTGASNQETQYF
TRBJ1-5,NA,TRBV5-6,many,TGTGCCAGCAGCTTTCCGTGGTTATTCGGCAATCAGCCCCAGCATTTT,CASSFPWLFGNQPQHF
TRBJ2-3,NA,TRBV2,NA,TGTGCCAGCAGTTACTCTACTCGAAACGGACAGAGCACAGATACGCAGTATTTT,CASSYSTRNGQSTDTQYF
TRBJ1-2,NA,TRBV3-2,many,TGTGCCAGCACGGGGAAAGGTGGCTACACCTTC,CASTGKGGYTF
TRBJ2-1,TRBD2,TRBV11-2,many,TGTGCCAGCAGCTCGGGAGCGGGAGGGCCCTACAATGAGCAGTTCTTC,CASSSGAGGPYNEQFF
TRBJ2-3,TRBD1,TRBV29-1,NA,TGCAGCGTTGAAAACCCCCCGGACAGGGAGATCACAGATACGCAGTATTTT,CSVENPPDREITDTQYF
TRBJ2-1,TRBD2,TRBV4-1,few,TGCGCCAGCGCAGAGCGGGAGGGTTACAATGAGCAGTTCTTC,CASAEREGYNEQFF
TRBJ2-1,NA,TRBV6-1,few,TGTGCCAGTGGCCCAGCCCATGAGCAGTTCTTC,CASGPAHEQFF
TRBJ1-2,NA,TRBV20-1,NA,TGCAGTGCTAGAGATAATCGTAGAGTATTCTATGGCTACACCTTC,CSARDNRRVFYGYTF
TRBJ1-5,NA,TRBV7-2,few,TGTGCCAGCAGCTTAGGGTTAGGGGCTGGGGCTCAGCCCCAGCATTTT,CASSLGLGAGAQPQHF
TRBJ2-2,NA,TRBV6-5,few,TGTGCCAGCAGTTCCATTGGGGGAGACGGGGAGCTGTTTTTT,CASSSIGGDGELFF
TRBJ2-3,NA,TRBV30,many,TGTGCCTGGAGTGCAACTAGCCTGAGCACAGATACGCAGTATTTT,CAWSATSLSTDTQYF
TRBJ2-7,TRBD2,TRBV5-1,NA,TGCGCCAGCAGCCAAGGACTAGCGGGAGGGGGATACGAGCAGTACTTC,CASSQGLAGGGYEQYF
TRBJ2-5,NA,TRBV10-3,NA,TGTGCCATCAGTAGCGGACAAGAGACCCAGTACTTC,CAISSGQETQYF
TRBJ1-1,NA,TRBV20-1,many,TGCAGTGCTAGAGATGGGTCCCGACACATGAACACTGAAGCTTTCTTT,CSARDGSRHMNTEAFF
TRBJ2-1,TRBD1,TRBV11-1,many,TGTGCCAGCAGCTTAGTGGGACAGTCCTACAATGAGCAGTTCTTC,CASSLVGQSYNEQFF
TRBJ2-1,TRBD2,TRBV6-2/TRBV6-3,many,TGTGCCAGCACCGGGACTAGAAGTGGGGGCCATGAGCAGTTCTTC,CASTGTRSGGHEQFF
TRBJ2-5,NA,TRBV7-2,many,TGTGCCAGCAGCTTAGACCCAAGCCAAGAGACCCAGTACTTC,CASSLDPSQETQYF
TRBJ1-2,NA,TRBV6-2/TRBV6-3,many,TGTGCCAGCACCAAACAAGACTCCTATGGCTACACCTTC,CASTKQDSYGYTF
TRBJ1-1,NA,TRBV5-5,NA,TGTGCCAGCAGCAACCCGGGACGGGCTGAAGCTTTCTTT,CASSNPGRAEAFF
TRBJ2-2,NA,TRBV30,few,TGTGCCTGGAGTGTATTCGGCACCGGGGAGCTGTTTTTT,CAWSVFGTGELFF
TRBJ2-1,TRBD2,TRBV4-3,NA,TGCGCCAGCAGCCAAGATCGATTCAGCGGGAGCTCCTACAATGAGCAGTTCTTC,CASSQDRFSGSSYNEQFF
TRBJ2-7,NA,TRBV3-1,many,TGTGCCAGCAGCACATCCTACGAGCAGTACTTC,CASSTSYEQYF
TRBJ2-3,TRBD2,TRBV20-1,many,TGCAGTGCGTTAAAGAGACTAGCGAACGCAGATACGCAGTATTTT,CSALKRLANADTQYF
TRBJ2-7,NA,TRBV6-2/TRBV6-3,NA,TGTGCCAGCAGTAACCTAGCGCACTACGAGCAGTACTTC,CASSNLAHYEQYF